The 15 T cell receptor beta chains reported below all come from one sample, sequenced in a study of blood T cell repertoires in COVID-19. Assay used: immunoSEQ multiplex PCR; TCRdb lists only in-frame clones, some missing. In the table there are 200,000 to 300,000 clones, roughly 79% of which are singletons. Sequenced material: peripheral blood. Every receptor here comes from a woman of 80 years or more with COVID-19, enrolled during active disease.

This clone was counted once. The chain employs TRBV21-1 and TRBJ1-1. TRBV21-1 is a listed pseudogene. The CDR3 runs 16 residues. The CDR3 DNA reads TGTGCCAGCAGCAAAGAAGAGAACCCCATGAACACTGAAGCTTTCTTT. Its translation: CASSKEENPMNTEAFF.

This chain uses TRBV5-1 with TRBJ1-1; 7 bases agree with TRBD1. This CDR3 is 16 amino acids long. The germline V gene encodes CDR1 SGHRS and CDR2 YFSETQ. J gave up 4 bases and V 1 base, and 10 bases lay outside the gene matches. This chain's CDR3 is CASSLRQGGYGTEAFF. Here the CDR3 DNA reads TGCGCCAGCAGCTTGAGACAGGGTGGCTACGGCACTGAAGCTTTCTTT.

J is TRBJ1-4 and V is TRBV5-1, with D perhaps matching TRBD1 (6 bases). CDR3 size: 14 residues. Per germline, CDR1 SGHRS and CDR2 YFSETQ. V gave up 5 bases and J gave up 5 bases, with 13 bases separating them. The CDR3 DNA sequence: TGCGCCAGCAGGGTCACGGGACAAAATGAAAAACTGTTTTTT. Amino acid sequence: CASRVTGQNEKLFF.

This chain uses TRBV2 with TRBJ1-2; no firm D call. With 3 bases removed from V and 5 bases from J, the gap between germline ends came to 4 bases. Germline CDR1 reads SNHLY; CDR2 reads FYNNEI. This CDR3 has 11 amino acids. CDR3 in amino acids: CASSDSYGYTF. CDR3 nucleotides: TGTGCCAGCAGTGACTCGTATGGCTACACCTTC. The whole variable domain, filled in from reference TRBV2 and TRBJ1-2, reads EPEVTQTPSHQVTQMGQEVILRCVPISNHLYFYWYRQILGQKVEFLVSFYNNEISEKSEIFDDQFSVERPDGSNFTLKIRSTKLEDSAMYFCASSDSYGYTFGSGTRLTVV.

The chain employs TRBV7-2 and TRBJ2-3, with 13 bases fitting TRBD2. Germline CDR1 SGHTA, CDR2 FQGNSA. The J segment lost 1 base and the V segment lost 1 base, leaving 5 bases of the junction unmatched. The CDR3 has 18 residues. CDR3 coding DNA: TGTGCCAGCAGCTTAGTCGCGGGGACTAGCGGGGGCACAGATACGCAGTATTTT. Translated, it gives CASSLVAGTSGGTDTQYF.

This clone was picked up a small number of times. The genes are TRBV6-5 and TRBJ1-2; 10 bases align to TRBD1. CDR3 length: 14 amino acids. CDR1 MNHEY and CDR2 SVGAGI come from the germline V gene. V lost 2 bases to trimming and J lost 4 bases; unmatched junction nucleotides: 1. DNA for the CDR3: TGTGCCAGCAGTTACAGACAGGGGGCCTATGGCTACACCTTC. The encoded protein is CASSYRQGAYGYTF.

This clone appeared a single time. The chain uses TRBV24-1 and TRBJ1-1, with 11 bases matching TRBD1. The germline V gene has CDR1 KGHDR and CDR2 SFDVKD. CDR3 length equals 15 residues. The V and J ends lost 9 bases and 3 bases, in that order; junction bases with no gene match: 8. CDR3 DNA sequence: TGTGCCACCCGAAGGACAGGGGGCGCGGACACTGAAGCTTTCTTT. Residues: CATRRTGGADTEAFF.

The chain's CDR3 is CASSPGGDIRGGNTIYF. The CDR3 nucleotides are TGTGCCAGCAGTCCCGGGGGGGACATAAGAGGTGGAAACACCATATATTTT. The chain carries TRBV3-1 (or the pseudogene TRBV3-2) and TRBJ1-3, with D maybe TRBD1 (6 bases). V was clipped by 6 bases and J by 3 bases, with 21 bases between them. CDR1 is LGHDT and CDR2 is YNNKEL in the germline V gene (reference sequence). This CDR3 region has 17 residues.

The chain employs TRBV19 and TRBJ1-1; D perhaps matches TRBD1 (5 bases). The CDR3 contains 14 residues. CDR1 and CDR2 (germline): LNHDA, SQIVND (reference sequence). V lost 3 bases, J lost 4 bases, and 12 bases lay in between. CDR3 loop: CASSIVGRGTEAFF. The CDR3, as DNA: TGTGCCAGTAGTATCGTGGGAAGGGGCACTGAAGCTTTCTTT.

In its sample, this clone was seen a few times. The rearrangement uses TRBV18 and TRBJ1-2; D perhaps matches TRBD1 (6 bases). V was cut by 1 base and J by 3 bases, with 21 bases left in between. Germline assignment: CDR1 KGHSH and CDR2 LQKENI. The CDR3 runs 18 residues. The CDR3 protein is CASSPRVRGTLGDYGYTF. The CDR3 DNA reads TGTGCCAGCTCACCACGTGTCAGGGGAACGCTAGGGGACTATGGCTACACCTTC.

The chain recombines TRBV18 with TRBJ2-3, with 7 bases fitting TRBD2. V shed 3 bases, J shed 5 bases, and the junction held 5 bases outside the gene matches. Per the germline V gene, CDR1 is KGHSH and CDR2 is LQKENI. CDR3 size: 14 residues. CDR3: CASSPWGGRDTQYF. The CDR3 region has the DNA TGTGCCAGCTCACCTTGGGGGGGTCGAGATACGCAGTATTTT.

Regarding this clone: In the same sample, other DNA sequences code for this CDR3. The chain combines TRBV5-4 with TRBJ1-2; D call uncertain. The CDR3 is 14 residues long. Germline-derived CDR1 and CDR2 are SGHNT and YYREEE (reference sequence). V shed 4 bases and J shed 2 bases, with 12 bases lying between them. The CDR3 region is CASSPGRGNYGYTF. Here the CDR3 DNA reads TGTGCCAGCAGCCCAGGCCGGGGAAACTATGGCTACACCTTC.

The chain couples TRBV15 to TRBJ2-7; TRBD2 matches at 8 bases. J gave up 2 bases and V 1 base, and 4 bases lay outside the gene matches. This CDR3 comprises 15 residues. Germline V gene lookup returns CDR1 LNHNV and CDR2 YYDKDF (reference sequence). CDR3 sequence: CATSRARTSTYEQYF. CDR3 bases: TGTGCCACCAGCAGAGCCAGGACTAGCACCTACGAGCAGTACTTC.

V gene TRBV2 combines with J gene TRBJ2-1; no reliable D call. There are 14 residues in the CDR3. Trimming took off 4 bases at V and 2 bases at J, with 9 bases between the two ends. CDR1 is SNHLY, CDR2 FYNNEI, per germline. CDR3 amino acids: CASSATQTYNEQFF. CDR3 DNA: TGTGCCAGCAGTGCTACTCAAACCTACAATGAGCAGTTCTTC.

This clone appeared a single time. The chain recombines TRBV28 with TRBJ1-5, with D possibly TRBD1 on 6 matching bases. Germline lookup yields CDR1 MDHEN and CDR2 SYDVKM. The CDR3 length is 14 residues. The V and J ends lost 5 bases and 5 bases respectively, with 13 bases between them. CDR3 region: CASSRTASYQPQHF. The CDR3 nucleotides read TGTGCCAGCAGTCGGACAGCCTCATATCAGCCCCAGCATTTT.